This T cell receptor beta chain originates from a study of blood T cell repertoires in COVID-19. Across the whole study: Acute and convalescent COVID-19 samples came from the United States, Italy and Spain.

The V end was cut by 1 base, the J end by 2 bases, with 18 bases between. The CDR3 contains 17 residues. Germline values: CDR1 LNHDA, CDR2 SQIVND (reference sequence). Original processing methods: Estimation of nucleated cell counts relied on the amplification of reference gene primers. Repertoires were generated with immunoSEQ multiplex PCR, while TCRdb's copy carries only in-frame clones and drops some. V and J calls and clone size are given by that table; D and trimming were obtained from the DNA. Among approximately 250,000 clones listed, about 87% were seen once. Study members were between about 18 and 100 years old and lived in 20 to 30 US regions.

The receptor comes from a woman aged 25 to 45 with acute COVID-19. The chain recombines TRBV19 with TRBJ2-7; D perhaps matches TRBD1 (6 bases). The sequencing input was PBMCs or T cells enriched from blood (not recorded which). The CDR3 region is CASSIALQQGRAYEQYF. In DNA form, the CDR3 reads TGTGCCAGTAGTATAGCCCTCCAACAGGGTAGAGCCTACGAGCAGTACTTC.